This T cell receptor beta chain was identified in a study of OX40 agonist ivuxolimab in advanced cancers. The table came from immunoSEQ multiplex PCR; TCRdb's copy has only in-frame clones and leaves some out. Found here are roughly 81,000 clones, 85% to 95% of them singletons; the top ten hold approximately 11%. This clone was seen just once. The CDR3 covers 15 residues. V dropped 5 bases and J dropped 0; count of bases not matched to a gene: 6. From germline, CDR1 is SGHRS and CDR2 YFSETQ. The sample consisted of CD4+ or CD8+ T cells sorted from blood, taken in a trial of the OX40 agonist ivuxolimab. The source of this sequence is an adult with an advanced solid tumor such as melanoma, head and neck, liver or kidney cancer. The J gene is TRBJ2-7, the V gene TRBV5-1; 9 bases align to TRBD1. The chain's CDR3 is CASREGTGSSYEQYF. CDR3 DNA: TGCGCCAGCAGGGAAGGGACAGGGAGCTCCTACGAGCAGTACTTC.